The sequence of this T cell receptor (beta chain) was determined in a study of beta chain features in type 1 diabetes. In total, each donor contributed a single heparinised blood draw that averaged about 110 mL. Study results and caveats: Possibly, sequencing cDNA over-represented cells that had high TCR expression levels. PCR, the amplification step, might favor shorter templates, equally in patients and controls. Lower insertion and higher deletion counts appeared at VDJ junctions in type 1 diabetes patients.

On this clone: Antigen specificity is unknown.

Germline assignment: CDR1 GTSNPN and CDR2 SVGIG (reference sequence). This CDR3 spans 14 amino acids. The V end lost 5 bases, the J end lost 0 bases, and 11 bases lay between the germline ends. Reverse transcription of all isolated RNA meant that expressed TCRB transcripts were sequenced. Sequencing was performed with immunoSEQ multiplex PCR; in TCRdb, only in-frame clones are kept and a portion is missing. The repertoire includes 250,000 or so clones, 68% of them detected once, and around 0.05% sits in the top ten. Sequenced: naive CD4+ T cells from blood. This sequence was found in a man younger than 40 in good health. V gene TRBV30 combines with J gene TRBJ2-4, with D uncertain. CDR3 region: CAWVRGLAKNIQYF. CDR3 DNA: TGTGCCTGGGTGCGAGGCCTAGCCAAAAACATTCAGTACTTC.